The TCR beta chain described here comes from a study of T cell responses to AZD1222 COVID-19 vaccine. Germline CDR1 and CDR2: MDHEN and SYDVKM. The CDR3 is 16 amino acids. Trimming removed 7 bases from V and 7 bases from J; junction bases left unmatched: 13. Only in-frame clones appear in the TCRdb table, and some are missing; sequencing was by immunoSEQ multiplex PCR. The sample includes over 150,000 clones, about 93% of them seen just once. This clone has only a few counts. The chain links TRBV28 to TRBJ2-1; 10 bases line up with TRBD2. The sequencing used peripheral blood, collected 28 days after the second AZD1222 dose. The TCR comes from an adult who received the AZD1222 COVID-19 vaccine. CDR3 protein: CASTPLASGGANEQFF. DNA for the CDR3: TGTGCCAGCACCCCCCTGGCCAGCGGGGGGGCGAATGAGCAGTTCTTC.